One and the same sample provided the 31 T cell receptor beta chains below, sequenced in a study of blood T cell repertoires in COVID-19. Profiling relied on immunoSEQ multiplex PCR, and the TCRdb table lists in-frame clones only, not all of them. The sample records some 340,000 clones, 85% to 95% being singletons. The specimen sequenced was PBMCs or T cells enriched from blood (not recorded which). These receptors were taken from a woman aged 25 to 39 who had been exposed to COVID-19.

V gene TRBV5-4 combines with J gene TRBJ1-2; D uncertain. There are 12 residues in the CDR3. Per the germline V gene, CDR1 is SGHNT and CDR2 is YYREEE (reference sequence). Trimming pared 2 bases from V and 4 bases from J, leaving 6 bases between. DNA for the CDR3: TGTGCCAGCAGCTTTGGCACCTATGGCTACACCTTC. It is translated as CASSFGTYGYTF.

This chain uses TRBV5-1 with TRBJ1-4; D unresolved. The CDR3 runs to 15 residues. Germline assignment: CDR1 SGHRS and CDR2 YFSETQ. Trimming pared 2 bases from V and 0 bases from J, leaving 8 bases between. CDR3 nucleotides: TGCGCCAGCAGCTTTACAGTCGCAACTAATGAAAAACTGTTTTTT. Its translation is CASSFTVATNEKLFF.

The J gene is TRBJ1-2, the V gene TRBV5-1, with D possibly being TRBD1 (6 bases). CDR1 is SGHRS, CDR2 YFSETQ, per germline. Trimming removed 0 bases at V and 5 bases at J, with 11 bases between. The CDR3 covers 14 residues. In DNA, the CDR3 is TGCGCCAGCAGCTTGGAACAGGGAAGATATGGCTACACCTTC. This gives the protein CASSLEQGRYGYTF.

V gene TRBV10-3 combines with J gene TRBJ2-5, with 8 positions matching TRBD2. The J segment lost 1 base and the V segment lost 4 bases, leaving 5 bases of the junction unmatched. The CDR3 is 15 amino acids. Germline CDR1 ENHRY, CDR2 SYGVKD. CDR3 sequence: CAISAAGDLQETQYF. CDR3 DNA: TGTGCCATCAGTGCAGCGGGGGACCTCCAAGAGACCCAGTACTTC.

This chain links TRBV13 with TRBJ1-4; D perhaps matches TRBD1 (6 bases). The length of the CDR3 is 14 residues. V dropped 0 bases and J dropped 8 bases, with 10 bases sitting between them. The germline V gene has CDR1 PRHDT and CDR2 FYEKMQ (reference sequence). CDR3 coding DNA: TGTGCCAGCAGCTTAGGGGGGGCTGGGGAAAAACTGTTTTTT. Translation: CASSLGGAGEKLFF.

V gene TRBV7-9 combines with J gene TRBJ1-2; 8 bases line up with TRBD1. The CDR3 spans 11 residues. CDR1 and CDR2 from the germline V gene are SEHNR and FQNEAQ (reference sequence). CDR3 sequence (DNA): TGTGTAGGCAGGGGGCTCGATGGCTACACCTTC. This translates into CVGRGLDGYTF. The entire variable domain, with the rest obtained from reference TRBV7-9 and TRBJ1-2, is as follows: DTGVSQNPRHKITKRGQNVTFRCDPISEHNRLYWYRQTLGQGPEFLTYFQNEAQLEKSRLLSDRFSAERPKGSFSTLEIQRTEQGDSAMYLCVGRGLDGYTFGSGTRLTVV.

The V call is TRBV3-1 (or the pseudogene TRBV3-2), the J call TRBJ1-6; 8 nucleotides agree with TRBD1. The V and J ends lost 6 bases and 7 bases, in that order; junction bases with no gene match: 5. The CDR3 is 14 amino acids. Germline CDR1 LGHDT, CDR2 YNNKEL (reference sequence). The CDR3 DNA follows: TGTGCCAGCAGACCTACAGGGGGGAATTCACCCCTCCACTTT. The encoded protein is CASRPTGGNSPLHF.

The CDR3 DNA reads TGTGCCAGCAGTTCGGACAGCCCAAGCAATCAGCCCCAGCATTTT. This codes for CASSSDSPSNQPQHF. The chain links TRBV2 to TRBJ1-5, with D perhaps matching TRBD1 (6 bases). V lost 5 bases and J lost 1, with 12 bases in between. CDR1 is SNHLY, CDR2 FYNNEI, per germline. This CDR3 has 15 residues.

The genes are TRBV7-2 and TRBJ2-2; 8 bases agree with TRBD2. This CDR3 spans 15 amino acids. Germline assignment: CDR1 SGHTA and CDR2 FQGNSA. The V and J ends lost 5 bases and 7 bases, in that order; junction bases with no gene match: 9. The CDR3 loop is CASSPQAGVGGELFF. In DNA form, the CDR3 reads TGTGCCAGCAGCCCCCAAGCGGGGGTGGGCGGGGAGCTGTTTTTT. The full variable domain, rest sourced from reference TRBV7-2 and TRBJ2-2, is GAGVSQSPSNKVTEKGKDVELRCDPISGHTALYWYRQSLGQGLEFLIYFQGNSAPDKSGLPSDRFSAERTGGSVSTLTIQRTQQEDSAVYLCASSPQAGVGGELFFGEGSRLTVL.

The chain is built from TRBV9 and TRBJ1-4; maybe TRBD1 (6 bases). The CDR3 has 16 amino acids. V was trimmed by 4 bases and J by 0 bases, leaving 13 bases between them. Germline V CDR1 and CDR2: SGDLS, YYNGEE. CDR3 nucleotides: TGTGCCAGCAGCCCCGGTGCAGGGGCAACTAATGAAAAACTGTTTTTT. Translated, it gives CASSPGAGATNEKLFF.

This chain joins TRBV4-2 and TRBJ2-1, with 7 bases that match TRBD2. The CDR3 contains 15 residues. Germline trimming cut 4 bases from V and 10 bases from J; bases unmatched to any gene: 13. Germline assignment: CDR1 LGHNA and CDR2 YNFKEQ. CDR3 nucleotides: TGTGCCAGCAGCCTTAGCCAACTTTCAGCGGGGGAGCAGTTCTTC. Its protein product is CASSLSQLSAGEQFF.

The V and J genes are TRBV2 and TRBJ1-6; 8 bases agree with TRBD1. The germline V gene encodes CDR1 SNHLY and CDR2 FYNNEI. J was trimmed by 6 bases and V by 5 bases; bases with no gene match: 3. The CDR3 sequence is 14 residues long. As DNA, the CDR3 is TGTGCCAGCAGTAAGACAGGGGCTAATTCACCCCTCCACTTT. Encoded protein: CASSKTGANSPLHF.

The chain carries TRBV24-1 and TRBJ1-1; tentatively, D is TRBD1 (5 bases). V shed 3 bases and J shed 4 bases, with 14 bases lying between them. The V gene's germline CDR1 is KGHDR and CDR2 SFDVKD. CDR3 size: 15 residues. The CDR3 coding sequence is TGTGCCACCAGTGATCCCGGGTCGGGGGTCACTGAAGCTTTCTTT. Protein: CATSDPGSGVTEAFF.

This chain links TRBV7-9 with TRBJ2-7, with D perhaps matching TRBD1 (6 bases). The V end lost 6 bases, the J end lost 0 bases, and 9 bases lay between the germline ends. This CDR3 has 13 residues. Germline values: CDR1 SEHNR, CDR2 FQNEAQ (reference sequence). The CDR3 here is CASRPGHSYEQYF. DNA for the CDR3: TGTGCCAGCAGGCCGGGACACTCCTACGAGCAGTACTTC.

The gene calls are TRBV5-1 and TRBJ1-1; D is perhaps TRBD1 (5 bases). Germline V CDR1 and CDR2: SGHRS, YFSETQ. Trimming cost V 0 bases and J 5 bases, with 11 bases left between them. The CDR3 is made up of 14 amino acids. The CDR3 protein is CASSLASGRTEAFF. For the CDR3, the DNA is TGCGCCAGCAGCTTGGCCTCAGGGAGGACTGAAGCTTTCTTT.

The chain joins TRBV2 to TRBJ2-2; D is perhaps TRBD2 (6 bases). This CDR3 is built from 13 residues. Per germline, CDR1 SNHLY and CDR2 FYNNEI. The germline V and J ends were trimmed by 4 bases and 4 bases, with 7 bases remaining between them. CDR3 region: CASSAGVTGELFF. The CDR3 nucleotides read TGTGCCAGCAGTGCGGGGGTCACCGGGGAGCTGTTTTTT.

This chain's CDR3 is CASRSPGGEKLFF. The CDR3 DNA reads as TGTGCCAGCAGGTCACCAGGGGGAGAAAAACTGTTTTTT. This sequence joins TRBV12-3 or TRBV12-4 and TRBJ1-4; 7 bases are shared with TRBD1. The trim removed 6 bases at V and 8 bases at J, leaving 6 bases unmatched. The CDR3 is 13 residues long.

J is TRBJ2-1 and V is TRBV6-1; the match to TRBD2 covers 8 bases. The germline V gene encodes CDR1 MNHNS and CDR2 SASEGT. The CDR3 is made up of 16 amino acids. J was trimmed by 6 bases and V by 4 bases; bases with no gene match: 11. The CDR3 loop reads CASSADPGGGRNEQFF. CDR3 sequence (DNA): TGTGCCAGCAGTGCCGACCCGGGGGGGGGACGCAATGAGCAGTTCTTC.

V usage is TRBV7-9 and J usage is TRBJ2-1, with 11 bases that match TRBD2. Germline-derived CDR1 and CDR2 are SEHNR and FQNEAQ (reference sequence). The CDR3 totals 15 residues. V lost 3 bases and J lost 9; bases outside the gene matches: 7. Here the CDR3 DNA reads TGTGCCAGCAGCTTTAGCGGGGGGGCGGTAGGTGAGCAGTTCTTC. Encoded protein: CASSFSGGAVGEQFF.

This chain links TRBV5-1 with TRBJ2-5; no definite D call. Germline CDR1 is SGHRS and CDR2 is YFSETQ. V was shortened by 0 bases and J by 1 base, with 4 bases between the two germline ends. This CDR3 spans 13 amino acids. This CDR3 reads CASSLDSQETQYF. For the CDR3, the DNA is TGCGCCAGCAGCTTGGACAGCCAAGAGACCCAGTACTTC.

J is TRBJ2-6 and V is TRBV5-1; the D is unclear. Deletions cut 4 bases from V and 4 bases from J, with 12 bases between. Per the germline V gene, CDR1 is SGHRS and CDR2 is YFSETQ. CDR3 size: 15 residues. CDR3 sequence reads: CASSRPGQGANVLTF. The CDR3 DNA reads as TGCGCCAGCAGCCGGCCAGGTCAAGGGGCCAACGTCCTGACTTTC.

The chain uses TRBV5-1 and TRBJ2-7, with 7 bases matching TRBD1. The CDR3 length is 12 residues. Germline values: CDR1 SGHRS, CDR2 YFSETQ. V shed 4 bases and J 5 bases; nucleotides not matched to a gene: 3. The CDR3 spells CASSLDRHEQYF. DNA for the CDR3: TGCGCCAGCAGCCTGGACAGGCACGAGCAGTACTTC.

This clone has only one observation. The chain links TRBV3-1 (or the pseudogene TRBV3-2) to TRBJ2-7; TRBD2 matches 13 bases. The CDR3 consists of 17 residues. CDR1 is LGHDT, CDR2 YNNKEL, per germline (reference sequence). Trimming took 3 bases from V and 3 from J; bases not matched to a gene: 8. CDR3 amino acids: CASSHRTSGGARYEQYF. CDR3 sequence (DNA): TGTGCCAGCAGCCACCGCACTAGCGGGGGGGCCCGCTACGAGCAGTACTTC.

J is TRBJ1-1 and V is TRBV6-1, with no clear D. Between the trimmed V and J ends, which lost 2 bases and 1 base, there was a span of 5 bases. This CDR3 comprises 13 residues. Germline CDR1 reads MNHNS; CDR2 reads SASEGT. The CDR3 protein is CASSETTNTEAFF. The DNA of the CDR3 is TGTGCCAGCAGTGAAACAACGAACACTGAAGCTTTCTTT.

The CDR3 is CASSPPGQAYYGYTF. The CDR3 nucleotides are TGTGCCAGCTCACCACCCGGACAGGCCTACTATGGCTACACCTTC. The chain is built from TRBV18 and TRBJ1-2, with 7 bases fitting TRBD1. CDR1 is KGHSH and CDR2 is LQKENI in the germline V gene. CDR3 length equals 15 residues. After removal of 0 bases from V and 3 bases from J, the junction contained 4 bases not matched to a gene.

The chain uses TRBV6-5 and TRBJ2-1, with 9 bases that match TRBD2. Germline V gene data show CDR1 as MNHEY and CDR2 as SVGAGI. There are 15 residues in the CDR3. V was clipped by 2 bases and J by 5 bases; unmatched bases: 4. CDR3 nucleotides: TGTGCCAGCAGTTACGCGGCTAGCGGGGACAATGAGCAGTTCTTC. It translates to CASSYAASGDNEQFF.

CDR3 sequence (DNA): TGTGCCAGCAGCTTACAAGGGACTGCTAATGAAAAACTGTTTTTT. Translating it yields CASSLQGTANEKLFF. This chain joins TRBV7-9 and TRBJ1-4; perhaps TRBD1 as D (5 bases). V was shortened by 2 bases and J by 3 bases, with 10 bases between the two germline ends. Per the germline V gene, CDR1 is SEHNR and CDR2 is FQNEAQ (reference sequence). This CDR3 contains 15 residues.

CDR3 protein: CASSYSGPPGDEQYF. CDR3 nucleotide sequence: TGTGCCAGCAGCTATTCGGGTCCCCCGGGGGACGAGCAGTACTTC. The chain is built from TRBV7-6 and TRBJ2-7, with D perhaps TRBD2 (6 bases). With 4 bases removed from V and 5 bases from J, the gap between germline ends came to 18 bases. Germline V gene sequence: CDR1 SGHVS, CDR2 FNYEAQ. This CDR3 has 15 amino acids. Filled out from reference TRBV7-6 and TRBJ2-7, the complete variable domain reads GAGVSQSPRYKVTKRGQDVALRCDPISGHVSLYWYRQALGQGPEFLTYFNYEAQQDKSGLPNDRFSAERPEGSISTLTIQRTEQRDSAMYRCASSYSGPPGDEQYFGPGTRLTVT.

The genes are TRBV15 and TRBJ1-2; 9 nucleotides match TRBD1. Germline V CDR1 and CDR2: LNHNV, YYDKDF (reference sequence). This CDR3 is 13 amino acids long. The V gene end was trimmed by 3 bases and the J gene end by 7 bases; junction bases not matched to a gene: 3. The CDR3: CATSRGQGSGYTF. In DNA form, the CDR3 reads TGTGCCACCAGCAGGGGACAGGGTAGTGGCTACACCTTC.

The chain carries TRBV4-1 and TRBJ2-6; 7 nucleotides match TRBD2. The CDR3 covers 18 residues. The germline V gene encodes CDR1 MGHRA and CDR2 YSYEKL. J lost 0 bases, V lost 8 bases, and 13 bases had no gene match. The CDR3 sequence is CASGPAGGVASGANVLTF. In DNA, the CDR3 is TGCGCCAGCGGACCAGCTGGGGGGGTGGCCTCTGGGGCCAACGTCCTGACTTTC.

CDR3 bases: TGTGCCAGCAGCCTGAGGACAGGGGGCTCCTACGAGCAGTACTTC. It translates to CASSLRTGGSYEQYF. The chain is built from TRBV7-2 and TRBJ2-7; 10 bases are shared with TRBD1. There are 15 residues in the CDR3. The trim removed 5 bases at V and 0 bases at J, leaving 4 bases unmatched. Germline V gene sequence: CDR1 SGHTA, CDR2 FQGNSA.